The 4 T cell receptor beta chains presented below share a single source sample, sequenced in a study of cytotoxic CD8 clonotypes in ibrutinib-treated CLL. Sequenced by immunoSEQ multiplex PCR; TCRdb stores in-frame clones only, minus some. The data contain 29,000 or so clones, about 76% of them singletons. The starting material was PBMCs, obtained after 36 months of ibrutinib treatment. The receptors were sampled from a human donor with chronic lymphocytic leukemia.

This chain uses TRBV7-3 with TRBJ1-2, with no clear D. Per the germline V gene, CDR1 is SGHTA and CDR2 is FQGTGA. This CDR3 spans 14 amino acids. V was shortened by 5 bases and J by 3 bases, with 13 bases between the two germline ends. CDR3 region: CASSPQLADYGYTF. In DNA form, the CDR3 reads TGTGCCAGCAGCCCGCAATTGGCAGACTATGGCTACACCTTC.

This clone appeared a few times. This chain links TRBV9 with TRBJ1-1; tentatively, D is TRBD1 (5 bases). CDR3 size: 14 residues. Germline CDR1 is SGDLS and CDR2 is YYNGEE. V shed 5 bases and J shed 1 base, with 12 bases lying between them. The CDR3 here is CASSASGANTEAFF. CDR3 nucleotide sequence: TGTGCCAGCAGTGCCTCCGGGGCGAACACTGAAGCTTTCTTT.

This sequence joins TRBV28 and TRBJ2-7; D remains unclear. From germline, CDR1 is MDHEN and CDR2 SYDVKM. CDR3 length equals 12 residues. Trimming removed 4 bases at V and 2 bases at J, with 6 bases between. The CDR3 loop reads CASSSRPYEQYF. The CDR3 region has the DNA TGTGCCAGCAGTTCGCGACCCTACGAGCAGTACTTC.

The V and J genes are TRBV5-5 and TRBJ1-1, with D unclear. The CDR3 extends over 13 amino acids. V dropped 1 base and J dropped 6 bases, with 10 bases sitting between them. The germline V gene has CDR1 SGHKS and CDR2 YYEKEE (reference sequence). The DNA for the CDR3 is TGTGCCAGCAGCTTGACTGGGGAATCTGAAGCTTTCTTT. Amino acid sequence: CASSLTGESEAFF.